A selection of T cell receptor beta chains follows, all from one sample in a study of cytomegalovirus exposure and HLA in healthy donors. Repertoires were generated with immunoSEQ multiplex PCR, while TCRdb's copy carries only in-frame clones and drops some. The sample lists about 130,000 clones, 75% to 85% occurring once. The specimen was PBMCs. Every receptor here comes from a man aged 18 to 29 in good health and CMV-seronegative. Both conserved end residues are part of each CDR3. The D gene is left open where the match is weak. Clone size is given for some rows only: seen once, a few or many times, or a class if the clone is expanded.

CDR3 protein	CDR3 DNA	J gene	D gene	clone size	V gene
CASSSYGSVDTGELFF	TGTGCCAGTAGTAGTTACGGGAGTGTGGACACCGGGGAGCTGTTTTTT	TRBJ2-2	.	.	TRBV19
CASRRLAGQGELFF	TGTGCCAGCAGGAGACTAGCGGGCCAAGGGGAGCTGTTTTTT	TRBJ2-2	TRBD2	.	TRBV11-2
CASSEGLAFFRGELFF	TGTGCCAGCAGTGAAGGACTAGCGTTTTTCCGTGGGGAGCTGTTTTTT	TRBJ2-2	TRBD2	.	TRBV25-1
CAGTGGANTEAFF	TGTGCCGGGACAGGGGGCGCGAACACTGAAGCTTTCTTT	TRBJ1-1	TRBD1	.	TRBV6-1
CASSPSLAEETQYF	TGTGCCAGCTCACCATCTTTAGCGGAAGAGACCCAGTACTTC	TRBJ2-5	.	.	TRBV18
CASGSLGQDTEAFF	TGCGCCAGCGGGAGCTTAGGACAGGACACTGAAGCTTTCTTT	TRBJ1-1	TRBD1	.	TRBV5-1
CASLGQGDFLAYNEQFF	TGTGCCAGCCTAGGACAGGGGGACTTTTTAGCCTACAATGAGCAGTTCTTC	TRBJ2-1	TRBD1	once	TRBV28
CSVYDRREQFF	TGCAGCGTATACGACAGGCGGGAGCAGTTCTTC	TRBJ2-1	.	.	TRBV29-1
CASSPNSRGTQYF	TGTGCCAGCAGCCCTAACTCACGTGGTACGCAGTATTTT	TRBJ2-3	.	.	TRBV7-9
CASSNIAGAGSGANVLTF	TGCGCCAGCAGCAATATAGCGGGAGCGGGGTCTGGGGCCAACGTCCTGACTTTC	TRBJ2-6	TRBD2	.	TRBV4-1